Below are 20 T cell receptor beta chains sequenced from a single sample in a study of monozygotic twins with inflammatory bowel disease. TCRdb processed the 5' RACE reads again and assigns one entry to each CDR3 protein, with no DNA. This repertoire includes more than 350,000 distinct CDR3 sequences. Input material: blood. These receptors all come from a human donor with ulcerative colitis or Crohn's disease, or a healthy co-twin of an affected twin (not recorded which).

The chain carries TRBV6-2 or TRBV6-3 and TRBJ2-7; checking the TCRdb D call of TRBD1 is not possible without DNA. CDR3 length: 14 residues. Germline lookup yields CDR1 MNHEY and CDR2 SVGEGT. The CDR3 protein is CASSHPQGPSEQYF.

The V call is TRBV20-1, the J call TRBJ2-7. Germline CDR1 and CDR2: DFQATT and SNEGSKA (reference sequence). The CDR3 covers 12 residues. The CDR3 loop reads CSAVETTYEQYF.

This chain connects TRBV29-1 to TRBJ2-7; TCRdb outputs TRBD1, but without DNA this stays unchecked. Germline-derived CDR1 and CDR2 are SQVTM and ANQGSEA. The length of the CDR3 is 12 residues. CDR3 sequence reads: CSVGGARYEQYF.

CDR3 sequence reads: CASSTRDRGLGF. This chain connects TRBV5-4 to TRBJ2-3; with no DNA, the TCRdb D assignment of TRBD1 cannot be verified. The V gene's germline CDR1 is SGHNT and CDR2 YYREEE (reference sequence). There are 12 residues in the CDR3. Full variable domain (missing parts from reference TRBV5-4 and TRBJ2-3): ETGVTQSPTHLIKTRGQQVTLRCSSQSGHNTVSWYQQALGQGPQFIFQYYREEENGRGNFPPRFSGLQFPNYSSELNVNALELDDSALYLCASSTRDRGLGFGPGTRLTVL.

The V gene is TRBV5-4, the J gene TRBJ1-2. This CDR3 has 15 amino acids. From germline, CDR1 is SGHNT and CDR2 YYREEE (reference sequence). CDR3 sequence: CASSLSNRREDGYTF.

The V gene is TRBV20-1, the J gene TRBJ2-4. This CDR3 comprises 14 residues. Germline V gene sequence: CDR1 DFQATT, CDR2 SNEGSKA (reference sequence). The chain's CDR3 is CSAREAERKNIQYF.

The chain uses TRBV29-1 and TRBJ1-2. Per the germline V gene, CDR1 is SQVTM and CDR2 is ANQGSEA. The CDR3 length is 13 residues. The CDR3 is CSVPGGPNYGYTF.

The CDR3 spells CASSDLIQPQHF. The chain links TRBV6-1 to TRBJ1-5. Germline V gives CDR1 MNHNS, CDR2 SASEGT. This CDR3 comprises 12 residues.

The CDR3 spells CASSEQGAGEGGGYTF. The chain couples TRBV25-1 to TRBJ1-2; the TCRdb D gene call, TRBD1, has no DNA to confirm it. Germline-derived CDR1 and CDR2 are MGHDK and SYGVNS. This CDR3 comprises 16 residues.

The genes are TRBV5-1 and TRBJ2-7; TCRdb's D gene call, TRBD1, goes unchecked for lack of DNA. Germline V CDR1 and CDR2: SGHRS, YFSETQ. The CDR3 is 15 amino acids. The CDR3 protein is CASSLGQGFLDEQYF.

The rearrangement uses TRBV20-1 and TRBJ2-1; TCRdb reports TRBD1, a call that lacks DNA to check it against. Germline-derived CDR1 and CDR2 are DFQATT and SNEGSKA (reference sequence). CDR3 length equals 15 residues. The CDR3: CSARDMGGDYNEQFF.

The chain combines TRBV18 with TRBJ1-2. Germline V gives CDR1 KGHSH, CDR2 LQKENI. The CDR3 is made up of 15 amino acids. CDR3 in amino acids: CASSPQREKVYGCTF.

The J gene is TRBJ2-1, the V gene TRBV20-1; with no DNA, the TCRdb D assignment of TRBD2 cannot be verified. Germline loops: CDR1 DFQATT, CDR2 SNEGSKA (reference sequence). CDR3 length: 16 amino acids. CDR3: CSARSQTSGVEGEQFF.

The chain combines TRBV25-1 with TRBJ1-5. The CDR3 covers 14 residues. Germline loops: CDR1 MGHDK, CDR2 SYGVNS. The CDR3 spells CASSDPVSNQPQHF.

The CDR3 loop is CASRLSRARPKETQYF. This sequence joins TRBV12-3 or TRBV12-4 and TRBJ2-5; there is no DNA to check the TCRdb D call of TRBD1. CDR3 length: 16 residues.

The chain combines TRBV4-2 with TRBJ1-2. The CDR3 spans 16 residues. Germline CDR1 LGHNA, CDR2 YNFKEQ. CDR3 loop: CASSQDTAKPSYGYTF.

The chain is built from TRBV4-2 and TRBJ2-3; TCRdb selects TRBD2, and the lack of DNA leaves this call unchecked. From germline, CDR1 is LGHNA and CDR2 YNFKEQ. This CDR3 is 18 amino acids long. CDR3 in amino acids: CASSHPGTSGGSTDTQYF.

The chain joins TRBV10-3 to TRBJ1-4; TCRdb's D gene call, TRBD1, goes unchecked for lack of DNA. The CDR3 sequence is 14 residues long. Germline loops: CDR1 ENHRY, CDR2 SYGVKD. The CDR3 region is CAIKNQGPGEKLFF.

The gene calls are TRBV29-1 and TRBJ2-7. The germline V gene encodes CDR1 SQVTM and CDR2 ANQGSEA. The CDR3 covers 12 residues. This CDR3 is CSVGLASYEQYF.

The chain carries TRBV7-2 and TRBJ2-1; TCRdb's D call of TRBD1 is untestable without DNA. Germline V lookup: CDR1 SGHTA, CDR2 FQGNSA. The CDR3 runs to 12 residues. CDR3: CASSLGRTAQFF.